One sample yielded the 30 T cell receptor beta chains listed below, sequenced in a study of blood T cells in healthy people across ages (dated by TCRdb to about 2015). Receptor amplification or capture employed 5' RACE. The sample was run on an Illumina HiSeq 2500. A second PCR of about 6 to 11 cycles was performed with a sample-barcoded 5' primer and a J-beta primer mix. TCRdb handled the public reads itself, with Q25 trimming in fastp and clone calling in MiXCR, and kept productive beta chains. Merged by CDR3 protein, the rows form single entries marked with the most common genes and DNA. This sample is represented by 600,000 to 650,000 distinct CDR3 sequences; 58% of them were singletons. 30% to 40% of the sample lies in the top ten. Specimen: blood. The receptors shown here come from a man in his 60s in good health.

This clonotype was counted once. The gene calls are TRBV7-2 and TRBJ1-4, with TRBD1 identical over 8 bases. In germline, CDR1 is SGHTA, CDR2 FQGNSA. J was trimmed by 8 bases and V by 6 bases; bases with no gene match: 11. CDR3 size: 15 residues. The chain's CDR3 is CASSQRQGAREKLFF. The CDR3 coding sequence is TGTGCCAGCAGTCAACGGCAGGGGGCTAGGGAAAAACTGTTTTTT.

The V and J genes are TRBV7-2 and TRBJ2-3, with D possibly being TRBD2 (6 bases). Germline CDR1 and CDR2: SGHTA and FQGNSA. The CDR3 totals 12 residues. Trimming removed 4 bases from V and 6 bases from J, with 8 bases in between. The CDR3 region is CASSSRGDTQYF. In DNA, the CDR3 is TGTGCCAGCAGCTCACGGGGGGATACGCAGTATTTT. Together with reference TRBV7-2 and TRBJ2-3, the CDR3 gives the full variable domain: GAGVSQSPSNKVTEKGKDVELRCDPISGHTALYWYRQSLGQGLEFLIYFQGNSAPDKSGLPSDRFSAERTGGSVSTLTIQRTQQEDSAVYLCASSSRGDTQYFGPGTRLTVL.

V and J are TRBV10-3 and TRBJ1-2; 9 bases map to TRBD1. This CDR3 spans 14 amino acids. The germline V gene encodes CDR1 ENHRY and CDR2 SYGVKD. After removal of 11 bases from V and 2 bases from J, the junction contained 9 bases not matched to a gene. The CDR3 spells CAALNDRGNYGYTF. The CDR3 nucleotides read TGTGCCGCACTTAATGACAGGGGGAACTATGGCTACACCTTC.

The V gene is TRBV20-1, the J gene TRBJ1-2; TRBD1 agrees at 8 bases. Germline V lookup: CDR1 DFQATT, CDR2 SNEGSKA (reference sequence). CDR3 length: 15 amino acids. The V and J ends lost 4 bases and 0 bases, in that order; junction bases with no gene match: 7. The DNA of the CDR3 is TGCAGTGCTAATACCGGGACAGGAGCTAACTATGGCTACACCTTC. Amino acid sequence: CSANTGTGANYGYTF.

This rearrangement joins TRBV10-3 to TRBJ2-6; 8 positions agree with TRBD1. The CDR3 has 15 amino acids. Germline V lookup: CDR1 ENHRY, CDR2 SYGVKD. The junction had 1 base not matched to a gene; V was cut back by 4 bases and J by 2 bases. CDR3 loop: CAISARGPGANVLTF. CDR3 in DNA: TGTGCCATCAGTGCCAGGGGGCCTGGGGCCAACGTCCTGACTTTC.

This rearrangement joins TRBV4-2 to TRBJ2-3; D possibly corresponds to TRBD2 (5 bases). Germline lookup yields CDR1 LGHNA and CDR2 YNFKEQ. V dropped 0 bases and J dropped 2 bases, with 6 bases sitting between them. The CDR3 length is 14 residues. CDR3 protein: CASSQDGVTDTQYF. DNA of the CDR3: TGTGCCAGCAGCCAAGACGGGGTCACAGATACGCAGTATTTT.

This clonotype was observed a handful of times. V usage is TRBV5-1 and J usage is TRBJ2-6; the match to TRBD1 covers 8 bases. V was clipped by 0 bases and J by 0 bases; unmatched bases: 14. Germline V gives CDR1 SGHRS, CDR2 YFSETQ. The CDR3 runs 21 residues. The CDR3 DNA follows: TGCGCCAGCAGCTTGGTGGCCGGACGGGACAGGTCAAACTCTGGGGCCAACGTCCTGACTTTC. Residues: CASSLVAGRDRSNSGANVLTF.

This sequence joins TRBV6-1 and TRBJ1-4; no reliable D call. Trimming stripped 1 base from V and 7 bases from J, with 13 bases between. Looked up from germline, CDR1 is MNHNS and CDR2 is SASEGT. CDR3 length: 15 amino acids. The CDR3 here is CASSEERISTEKLFF. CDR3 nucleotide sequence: TGTGCCAGCAGTGAAGAGAGGATAAGTACTGAAAAACTGTTTTTT.

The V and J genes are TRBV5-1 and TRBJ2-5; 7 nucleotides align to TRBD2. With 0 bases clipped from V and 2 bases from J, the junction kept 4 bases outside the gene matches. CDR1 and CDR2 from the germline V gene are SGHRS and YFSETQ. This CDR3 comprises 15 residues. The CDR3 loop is CASSLAWRGQETQYF. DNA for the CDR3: TGCGCCAGCAGCTTGGCTTGGCGGGGGCAAGAGACCCAGTACTTC.

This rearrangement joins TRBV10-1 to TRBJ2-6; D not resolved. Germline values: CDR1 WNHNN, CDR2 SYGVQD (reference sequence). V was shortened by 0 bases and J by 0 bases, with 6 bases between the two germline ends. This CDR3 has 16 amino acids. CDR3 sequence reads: CASSESGVSGANVLTF. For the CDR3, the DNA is TGCGCCAGCAGTGAGTCGGGCGTCTCTGGGGCCAACGTCCTGACTTTC.

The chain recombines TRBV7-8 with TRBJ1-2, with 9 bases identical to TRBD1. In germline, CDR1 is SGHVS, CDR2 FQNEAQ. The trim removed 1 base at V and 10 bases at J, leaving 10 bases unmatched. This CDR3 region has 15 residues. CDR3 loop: CASSLGDREVKSYTF. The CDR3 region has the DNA TGTGCCAGCAGCTTAGGGGACAGGGAAGTGAAATCCTACACCTTC.

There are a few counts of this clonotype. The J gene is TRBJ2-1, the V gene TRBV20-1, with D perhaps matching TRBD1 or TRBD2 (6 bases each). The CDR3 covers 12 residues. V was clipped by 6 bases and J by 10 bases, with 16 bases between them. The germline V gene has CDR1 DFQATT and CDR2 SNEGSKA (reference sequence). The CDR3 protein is CSATRGGYEQFF. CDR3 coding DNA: TGCAGTGCAACCCGAGGGGGGTACGAGCAGTTCTTC.

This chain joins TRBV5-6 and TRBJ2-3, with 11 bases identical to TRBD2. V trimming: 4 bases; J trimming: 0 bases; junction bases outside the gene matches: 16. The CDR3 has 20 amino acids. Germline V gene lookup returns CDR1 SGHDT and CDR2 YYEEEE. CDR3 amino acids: CASSRTLGSSGGTSTDTQYF. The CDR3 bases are TGTGCCAGCAGCCGGACCCTCGGGTCTAGCGGGGGGACGAGCACAGATACGCAGTATTTT.

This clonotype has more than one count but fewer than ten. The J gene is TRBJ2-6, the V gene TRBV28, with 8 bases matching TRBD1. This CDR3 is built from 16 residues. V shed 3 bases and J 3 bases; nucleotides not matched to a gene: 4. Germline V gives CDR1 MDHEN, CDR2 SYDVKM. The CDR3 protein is CASSFPRGLGANVLTF. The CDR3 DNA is TGTGCCAGCAGTTTCCCCAGGGGGCTTGGGGCCAACGTCCTGACTTTC. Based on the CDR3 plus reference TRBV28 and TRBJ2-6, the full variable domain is DVKVTQSSRYLVKRTGEKVFLECVQDMDHENMFWYRQDPGLGLRLIYFSYDVKMKEKGDIPEGYSVSREKKERFSLILESASTNQTSMYLCASSFPRGLGANVLTFGAGSRLTVL.

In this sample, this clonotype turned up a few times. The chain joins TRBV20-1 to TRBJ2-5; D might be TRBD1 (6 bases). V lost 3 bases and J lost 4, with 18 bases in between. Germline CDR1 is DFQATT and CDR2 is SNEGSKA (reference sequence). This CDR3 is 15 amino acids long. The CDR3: CSASPGTGTPETQYF. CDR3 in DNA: TGCAGTGCTAGCCCAGGAACCGGGACACCAGAGACCCAGTACTTC.

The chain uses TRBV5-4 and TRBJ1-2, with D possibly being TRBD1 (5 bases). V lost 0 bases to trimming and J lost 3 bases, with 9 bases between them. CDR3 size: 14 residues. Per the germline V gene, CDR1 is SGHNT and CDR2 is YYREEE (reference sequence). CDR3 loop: CASSLDLGDYGYTF. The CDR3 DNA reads TGTGCCAGCAGCTTGGATTTGGGGGACTATGGCTACACCTTC.

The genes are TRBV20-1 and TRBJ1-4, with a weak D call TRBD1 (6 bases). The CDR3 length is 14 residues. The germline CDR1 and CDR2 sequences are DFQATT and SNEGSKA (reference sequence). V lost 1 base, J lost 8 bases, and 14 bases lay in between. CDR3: CSARAEQGGEKLFF. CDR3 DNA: TGCAGTGCTAGAGCGGAACAGGGAGGAGAAAAACTGTTTTTT.

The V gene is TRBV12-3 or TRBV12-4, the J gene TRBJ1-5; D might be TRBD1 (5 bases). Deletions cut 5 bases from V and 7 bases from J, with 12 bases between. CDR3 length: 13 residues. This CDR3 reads CASSTTGSQPQHF. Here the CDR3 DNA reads TGTGCCAGCAGTACCACAGGTTCCCAGCCCCAGCATTTT.

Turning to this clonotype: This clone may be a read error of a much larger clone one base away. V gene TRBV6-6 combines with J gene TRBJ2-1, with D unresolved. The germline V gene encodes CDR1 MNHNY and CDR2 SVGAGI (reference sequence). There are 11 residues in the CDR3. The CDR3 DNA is TGTGTCAGCAGTGGGGACAATGAGCAGTTCTTC. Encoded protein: CVSSGDNEQFF.

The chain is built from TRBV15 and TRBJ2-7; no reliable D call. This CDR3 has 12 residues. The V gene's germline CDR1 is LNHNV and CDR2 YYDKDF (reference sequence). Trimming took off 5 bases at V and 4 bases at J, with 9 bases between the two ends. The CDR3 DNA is TGTGCCACCAGCGGCCTTGGATACGAGCAGTACTTC. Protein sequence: CATSGLGYEQYF.

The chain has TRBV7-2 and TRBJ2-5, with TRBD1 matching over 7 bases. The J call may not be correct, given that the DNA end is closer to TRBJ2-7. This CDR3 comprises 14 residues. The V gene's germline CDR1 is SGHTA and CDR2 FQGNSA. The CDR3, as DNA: TGTGCCAGCAGCACCCGACAGGGTTACTACGAGCAGTACTTC. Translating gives CASSTRQGYYEQYF.

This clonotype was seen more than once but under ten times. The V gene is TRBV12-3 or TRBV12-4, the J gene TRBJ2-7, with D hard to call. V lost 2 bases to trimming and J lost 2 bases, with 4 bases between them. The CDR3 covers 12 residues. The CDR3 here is CASSLLAYEQYF. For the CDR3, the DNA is TGTGCCAGCAGTTTACTTGCCTACGAGCAGTACTTC.

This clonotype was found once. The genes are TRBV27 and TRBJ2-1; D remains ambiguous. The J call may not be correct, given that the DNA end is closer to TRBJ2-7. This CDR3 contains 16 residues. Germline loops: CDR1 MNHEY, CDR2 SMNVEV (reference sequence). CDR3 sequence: CASSPQSGNPYNEQYF. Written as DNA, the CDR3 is TGTGCCAGCAGCCCCCAGTCGGGTAACCCCTACAATGAGCAGTACTTC.

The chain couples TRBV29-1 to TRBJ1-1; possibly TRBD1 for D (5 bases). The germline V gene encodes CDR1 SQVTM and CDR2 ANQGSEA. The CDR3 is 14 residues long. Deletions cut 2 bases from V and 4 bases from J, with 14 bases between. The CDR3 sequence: CSVETGGSSTEAFF. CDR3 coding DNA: TGCAGCGTTGAAACTGGGGGATCGAGCACTGAAGCTTTCTTT. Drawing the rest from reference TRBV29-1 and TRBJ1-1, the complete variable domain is SAVISQKPSRDICQRGTSLTIQCQVDSQVTMMFWYRQQPGQSLTLIATANQGSEATYESGFVIDKFPISRPNLTFSTLTVSNMSPEDSSIYLCSVETGGSSTEAFFGQGTRLTVV.

The CDR3 spells CASSPPRGGSGNIQYF. CDR3 in DNA: TGTGCCAGCTCACCACCGCGGGGCGGGAGCGGAAACATTCAGTACTTC. The V and J genes are TRBV18 and TRBJ2-4; 7 bases line up with TRBD2. Germline CDR1 and CDR2: KGHSH and LQKENI. Trimming at V came to 0 bases and at J to 6 bases, leaving 8 bases not matched to a gene. This CDR3 is built from 16 residues.

The CDR3 spells CASSSHISTGYYNEQFF. The CDR3 DNA follows: TGTGCCAGCAGTTCCCATATTTCCACAGGCTATTACAATGAGCAGTTCTTC. The V call is TRBV28, the J call TRBJ2-1; D perhaps matches TRBD1 (5 bases). The CDR3 consists of 17 residues. Trimming left V 4 bases short and J 4 bases short, with 20 bases between. Germline values: CDR1 MDHEN, CDR2 SYDVKM. Looking up the rest from reference TRBV28 and TRBJ2-1 gives the full variable domain: DVKVTQSSRYLVKRTGEKVFLECVQDMDHENMFWYRQDPGLGLRLIYFSYDVKMKEKGDIPEGYSVSREKKERFSLILESASTNQTSMYLCASSSHISTGYYNEQFFGPGTRLTVL.

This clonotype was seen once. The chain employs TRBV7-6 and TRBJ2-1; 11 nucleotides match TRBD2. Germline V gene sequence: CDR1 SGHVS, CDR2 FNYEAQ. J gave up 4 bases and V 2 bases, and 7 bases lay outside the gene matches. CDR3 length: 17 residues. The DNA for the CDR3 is TGTGCCAGCAGCTTAAATCCTAGCGGGGGGAATTACAATGAGCAGTTCTTC. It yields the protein CASSLNPSGGNYNEQFF.

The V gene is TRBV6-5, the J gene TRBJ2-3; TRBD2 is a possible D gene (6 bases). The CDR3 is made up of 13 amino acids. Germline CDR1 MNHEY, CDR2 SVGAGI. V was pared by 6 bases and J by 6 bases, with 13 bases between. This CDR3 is CASSRGRGDTQYF. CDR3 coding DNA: TGTGCCAGCAGCCGCGGTCGGGGGGATACGCAGTATTTT.

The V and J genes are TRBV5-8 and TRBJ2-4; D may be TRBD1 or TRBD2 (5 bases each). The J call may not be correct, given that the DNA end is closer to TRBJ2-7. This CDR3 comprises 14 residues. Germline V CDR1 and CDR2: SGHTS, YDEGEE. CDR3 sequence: CASKQRGPPYEQYF. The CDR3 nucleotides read TGTGCCAGCAAACAGAGGGGACCCCCCTACGAGCAGTACTTC.

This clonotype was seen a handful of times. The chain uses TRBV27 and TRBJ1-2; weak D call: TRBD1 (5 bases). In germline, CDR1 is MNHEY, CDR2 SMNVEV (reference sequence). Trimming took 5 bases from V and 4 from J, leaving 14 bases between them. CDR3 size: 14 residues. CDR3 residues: CASSLRDAGYGYTF. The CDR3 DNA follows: TGTGCCAGCAGTCTCCGGGACGCTGGCTATGGCTACACCTTC.